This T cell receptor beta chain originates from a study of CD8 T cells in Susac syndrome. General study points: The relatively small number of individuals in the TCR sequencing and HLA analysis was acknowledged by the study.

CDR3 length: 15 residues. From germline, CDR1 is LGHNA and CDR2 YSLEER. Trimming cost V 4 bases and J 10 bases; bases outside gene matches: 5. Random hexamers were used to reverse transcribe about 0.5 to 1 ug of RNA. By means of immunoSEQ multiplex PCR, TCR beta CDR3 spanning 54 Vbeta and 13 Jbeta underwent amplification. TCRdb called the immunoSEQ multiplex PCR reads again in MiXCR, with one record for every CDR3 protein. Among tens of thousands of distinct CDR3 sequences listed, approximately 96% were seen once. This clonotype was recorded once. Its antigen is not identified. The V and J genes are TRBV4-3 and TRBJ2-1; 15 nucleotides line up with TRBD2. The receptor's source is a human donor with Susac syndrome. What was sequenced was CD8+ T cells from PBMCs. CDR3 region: CASSPGLAGGWEQFF. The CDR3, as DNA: TGCGCCAGCAGCCCGGGACTAGCGGGGGGCTGGGAGCAGTTCTTC.